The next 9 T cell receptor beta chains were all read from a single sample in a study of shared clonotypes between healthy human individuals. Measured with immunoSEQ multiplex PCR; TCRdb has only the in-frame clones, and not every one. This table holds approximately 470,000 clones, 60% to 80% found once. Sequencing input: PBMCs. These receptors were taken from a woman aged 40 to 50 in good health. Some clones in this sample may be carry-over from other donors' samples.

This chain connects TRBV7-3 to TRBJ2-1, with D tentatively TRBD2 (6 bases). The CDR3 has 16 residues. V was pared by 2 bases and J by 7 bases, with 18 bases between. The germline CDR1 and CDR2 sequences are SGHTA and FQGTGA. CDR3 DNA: TGTGCCAGCAGCTTAGGTGGGGGGATCCCGGGGAATGAGCAGTTCTTC. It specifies CASSLGGGIPGNEQFF.

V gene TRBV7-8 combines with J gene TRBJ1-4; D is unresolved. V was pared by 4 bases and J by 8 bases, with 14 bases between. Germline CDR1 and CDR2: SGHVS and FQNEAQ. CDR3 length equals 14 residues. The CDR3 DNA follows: TGTGCCAGCAGCTCTCAGGTAGTGGGCGAAAAACTGTTTTTT. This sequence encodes CASSSQVVGEKLFF. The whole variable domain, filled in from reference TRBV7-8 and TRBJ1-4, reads GAGVSQSPRYKVAKRGQDVALRCDPISGHVSLFWYQQALGQGPEFLTYFQNEAQLDKSGLPSDRFFAERPEGSVSTLKIQRTQQEDSAVYLCASSSQVVGEKLFFGSGTQLSVL.

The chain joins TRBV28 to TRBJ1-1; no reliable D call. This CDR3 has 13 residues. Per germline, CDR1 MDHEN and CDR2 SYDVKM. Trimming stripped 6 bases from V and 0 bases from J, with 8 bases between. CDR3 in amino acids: CASRYIMNTEAFF. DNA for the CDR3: TGTGCCAGCAGATATATCATGAACACTGAAGCTTTCTTT.

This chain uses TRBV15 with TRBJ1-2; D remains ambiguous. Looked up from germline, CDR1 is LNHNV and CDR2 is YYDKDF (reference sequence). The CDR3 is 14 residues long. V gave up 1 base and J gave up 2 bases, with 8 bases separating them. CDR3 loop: CATSRAPDNYGYTF. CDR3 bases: TGTGCCACCAGCAGAGCCCCTGACAACTATGGCTACACCTTC.

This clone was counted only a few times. In DNA form, the CDR3 reads TGTGCCAGCAGCTCGGACTCCAATGAGCAGTTCTTC. It translates to CASSSDSNEQFF. This chain connects TRBV7-3 to TRBJ2-1; possibly TRBD2 for D (5 bases). The V gene's germline CDR1 is SGHTA and CDR2 FQGTGA. Trimming stripped 4 bases from V and 6 bases from J, with 7 bases between. CDR3 length equals 12 residues.

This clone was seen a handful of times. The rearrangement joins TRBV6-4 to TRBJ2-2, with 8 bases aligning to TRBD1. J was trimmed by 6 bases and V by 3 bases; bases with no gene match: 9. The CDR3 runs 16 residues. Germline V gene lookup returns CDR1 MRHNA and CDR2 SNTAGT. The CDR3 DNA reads TGTGCCAGCAGTGAATCGGCAGGGGGCGCCTCCGGGGAGCTGTTTTTT. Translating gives CASSESAGGASGELFF.

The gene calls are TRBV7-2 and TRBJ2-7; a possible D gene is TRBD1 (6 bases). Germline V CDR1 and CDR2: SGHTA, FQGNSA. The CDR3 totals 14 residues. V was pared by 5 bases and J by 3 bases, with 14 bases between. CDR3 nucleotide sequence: TGTGCCAGCAGCCCCGGGCAGGGGTTCTACGAGCAGTACTTC. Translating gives CASSPGQGFYEQYF.

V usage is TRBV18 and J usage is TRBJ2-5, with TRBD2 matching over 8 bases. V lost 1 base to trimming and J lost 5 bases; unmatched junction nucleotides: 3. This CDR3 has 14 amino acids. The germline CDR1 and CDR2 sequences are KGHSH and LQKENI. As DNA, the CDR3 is TGTGCCAGCTCACCACTAGCGGGACTGGAGACCCAGTACTTC. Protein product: CASSPLAGLETQYF.

The CDR3 loop reads CASSLGWSGGPETQYF. The CDR3 DNA follows: TGTGCCAGCAGTTTGGGGTGGAGCGGGGGCCCGGAGACCCAGTACTTC. This chain links TRBV27 with TRBJ2-5; 8 nucleotides agree with TRBD2. V trimming: 3 bases; J trimming: 5 bases; junction bases outside the gene matches: 11. CDR1 is MNHEY, CDR2 SMNVEV, per germline (reference sequence). The length of the CDR3 is 16 residues.